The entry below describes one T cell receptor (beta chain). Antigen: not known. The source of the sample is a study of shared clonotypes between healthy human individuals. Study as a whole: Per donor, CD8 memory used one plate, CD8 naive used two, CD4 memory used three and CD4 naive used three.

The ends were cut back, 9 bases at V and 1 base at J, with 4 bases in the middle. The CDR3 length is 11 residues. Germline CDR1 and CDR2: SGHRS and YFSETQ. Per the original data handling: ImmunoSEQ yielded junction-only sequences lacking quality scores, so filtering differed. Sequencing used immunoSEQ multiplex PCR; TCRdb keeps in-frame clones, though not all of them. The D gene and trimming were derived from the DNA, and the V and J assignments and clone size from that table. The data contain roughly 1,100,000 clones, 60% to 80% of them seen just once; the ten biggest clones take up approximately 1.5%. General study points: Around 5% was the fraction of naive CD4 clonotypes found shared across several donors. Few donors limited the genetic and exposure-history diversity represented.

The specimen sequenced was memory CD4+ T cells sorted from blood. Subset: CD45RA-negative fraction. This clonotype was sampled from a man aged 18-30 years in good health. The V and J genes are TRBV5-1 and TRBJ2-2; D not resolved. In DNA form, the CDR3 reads TGCGCCACCAAGAACACCGGGGAGCTGTTTTTT. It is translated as CATKNTGELFF.